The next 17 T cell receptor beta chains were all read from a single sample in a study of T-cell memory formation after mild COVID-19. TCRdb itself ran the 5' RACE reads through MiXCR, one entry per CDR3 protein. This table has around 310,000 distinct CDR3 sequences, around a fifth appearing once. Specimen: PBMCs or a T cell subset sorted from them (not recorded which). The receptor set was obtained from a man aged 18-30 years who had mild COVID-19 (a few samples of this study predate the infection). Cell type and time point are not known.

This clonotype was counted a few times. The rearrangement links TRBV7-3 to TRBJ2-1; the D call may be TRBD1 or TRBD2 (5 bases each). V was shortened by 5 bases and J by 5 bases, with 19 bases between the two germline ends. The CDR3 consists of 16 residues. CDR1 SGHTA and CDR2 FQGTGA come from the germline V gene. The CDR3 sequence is CASSPGGSGSHNEQFF. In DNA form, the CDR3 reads TGTGCCAGCAGCCCTGGGGGTTCGGGGAGCCACAATGAGCAGTTCTTC.

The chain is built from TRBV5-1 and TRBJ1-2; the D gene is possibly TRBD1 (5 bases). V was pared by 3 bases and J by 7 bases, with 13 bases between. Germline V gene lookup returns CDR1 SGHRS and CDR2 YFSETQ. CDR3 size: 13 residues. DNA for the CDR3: TGCGCCAGCAGCTCGGGACTGTCGTTTGGCTACACCTTC. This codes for CASSSGLSFGYTF. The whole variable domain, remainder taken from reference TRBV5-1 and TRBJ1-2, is KAGVTQTPRYLIKTRGQQVTLSCSPISGHRSVSWYQQTPGQGLQFLFEYFSETQRNKGNFPGRFSGRQFSNSRSEMNVSTLELGDSALYLCASSSGLSFGYTFGSGTRLTVV.

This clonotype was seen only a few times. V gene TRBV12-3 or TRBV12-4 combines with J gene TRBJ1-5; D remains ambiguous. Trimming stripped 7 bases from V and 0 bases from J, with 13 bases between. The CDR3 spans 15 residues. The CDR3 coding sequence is TGTGCCAGCAAACGGGGAGCCCATAGCAATCAGCCCCAGCATTTT. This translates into CASKRGAHSNQPQHF.

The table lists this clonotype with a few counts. The CDR3 protein is CASNKAGGAKYNEQFF. In nucleotides, the CDR3 is TGTGCCAGCAATAAAGCCGGGGGGGCAAAGTACAATGAGCAGTTCTTC. The V and J genes are TRBV7-2 and TRBJ2-1; 8 nucleotides match TRBD2. Germline values: CDR1 SGHTA, CDR2 FQGNSA. This CDR3 region has 16 residues. The junction had 12 bases not matched to a gene; V was cut back by 7 bases and J by 4 bases.

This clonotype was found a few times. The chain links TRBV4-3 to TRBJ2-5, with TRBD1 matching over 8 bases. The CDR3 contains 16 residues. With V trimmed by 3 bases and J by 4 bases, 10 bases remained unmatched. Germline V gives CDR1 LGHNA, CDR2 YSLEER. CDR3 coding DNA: TGCGCCAGCAGCCATCTATTAGACAGGGGACGAGAGACCCAGTACTTC. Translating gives CASSHLLDRGRETQYF.

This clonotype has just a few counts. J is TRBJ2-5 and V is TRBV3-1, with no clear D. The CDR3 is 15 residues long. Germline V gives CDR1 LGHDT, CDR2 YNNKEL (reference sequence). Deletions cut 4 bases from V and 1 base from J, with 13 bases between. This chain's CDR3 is CASSRLGGFQETQYF. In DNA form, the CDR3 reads TGTGCCAGCAGCCGCCTGGGTGGCTTCCAAGAGACCCAGTACTTC.

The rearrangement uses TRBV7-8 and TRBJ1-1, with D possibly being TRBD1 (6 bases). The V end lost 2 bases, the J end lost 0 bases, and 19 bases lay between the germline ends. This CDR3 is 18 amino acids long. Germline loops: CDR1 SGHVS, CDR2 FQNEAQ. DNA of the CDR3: TGTGCCAGCAGCTTATCGCCGCAGGGGAGGGCTATGAACACTGAAGCTTTCTTT. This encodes CASSLSPQGRAMNTEAFF.

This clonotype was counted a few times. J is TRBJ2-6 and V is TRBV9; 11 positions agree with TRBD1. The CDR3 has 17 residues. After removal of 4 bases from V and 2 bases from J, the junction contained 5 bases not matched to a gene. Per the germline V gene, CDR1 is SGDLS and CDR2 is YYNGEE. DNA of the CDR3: TGTGCCAGCAGCAAAACGGGACAGGGGGCTGGGGCCAACGTCCTGACTTTC. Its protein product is CASSKTGQGAGANVLTF.

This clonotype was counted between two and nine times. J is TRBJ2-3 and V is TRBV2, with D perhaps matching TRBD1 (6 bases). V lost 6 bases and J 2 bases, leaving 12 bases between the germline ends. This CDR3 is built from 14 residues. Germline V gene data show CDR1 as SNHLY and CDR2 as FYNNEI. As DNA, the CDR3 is TGTGCCAGCAGGAGGGACACTTACACAGATACGCAGTATTTT. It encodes CASRRDTYTDTQYF.

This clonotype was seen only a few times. CDR3 sequence (DNA): TGTGCCAGCAGCGTAGTAATCGGGGGGGCCTTCTACGAGCAGTACGTC. Protein sequence: CASSVVIGGAFYEQYV. V gene TRBV9 combines with J gene TRBJ2-7; 8 bases match TRBD2. The CDR3 spans 16 residues. J lost 3 bases, V lost 0 bases, and 8 bases had no gene match. Per germline, CDR1 SGDLS and CDR2 YYNGEE.

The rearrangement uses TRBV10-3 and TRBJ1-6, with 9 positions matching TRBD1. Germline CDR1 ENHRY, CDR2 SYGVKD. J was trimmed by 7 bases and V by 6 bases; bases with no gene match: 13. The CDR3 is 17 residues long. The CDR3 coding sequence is TGTGCCATCAGACGAACAGGGGGCATCGAATCAAATTCACCCCTCCACTTT. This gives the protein CAIRRTGGIESNSPLHF.

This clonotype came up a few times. The CDR3 region is CASSGSQGFNEQFF. As DNA, the CDR3 is TGTGCCAGCAGTGGCTCCCAGGGGTTCAATGAGCAGTTCTTC. V is TRBV12-3 or TRBV12-4 and J is TRBJ2-1; D perhaps matches TRBD1 (6 bases). With 5 bases removed from V and 6 bases from J, the gap between germline ends came to 14 bases. The CDR3 consists of 14 residues.

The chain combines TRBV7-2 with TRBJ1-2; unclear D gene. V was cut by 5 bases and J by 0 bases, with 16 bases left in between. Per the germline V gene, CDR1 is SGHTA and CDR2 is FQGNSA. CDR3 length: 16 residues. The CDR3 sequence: CASSVSGGRTNYGYTF. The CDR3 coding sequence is TGTGCCAGCAGCGTTAGCGGTGGGCGAACTAACTATGGCTACACCTTC. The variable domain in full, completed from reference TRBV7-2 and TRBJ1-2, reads GAGVSQSPSNKVTEKGKDVELRCDPISGHTALYWYRQSLGQGLEFLIYFQGNSAPDKSGLPSDRFSAERTGGSVSTLTIQRTQQEDSAVYLCASSVSGGRTNYGYTFGSGTRLTVV.

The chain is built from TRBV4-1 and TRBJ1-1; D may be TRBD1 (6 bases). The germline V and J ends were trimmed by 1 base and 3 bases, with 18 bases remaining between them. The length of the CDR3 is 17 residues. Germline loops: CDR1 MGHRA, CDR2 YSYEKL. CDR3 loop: CASSQVGRRAGDTEAFF. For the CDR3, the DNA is TGCGCCAGCAGCCAAGTCGGGCGGCGGGCAGGGGACACTGAAGCTTTCTTT.

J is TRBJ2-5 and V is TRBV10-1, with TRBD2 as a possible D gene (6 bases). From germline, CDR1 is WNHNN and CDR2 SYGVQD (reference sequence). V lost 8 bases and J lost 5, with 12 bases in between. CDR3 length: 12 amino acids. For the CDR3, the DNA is TGCGCCAGCGCGGGACTCTGGGAGACCCAGTACTTC. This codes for CASAGLWETQYF.

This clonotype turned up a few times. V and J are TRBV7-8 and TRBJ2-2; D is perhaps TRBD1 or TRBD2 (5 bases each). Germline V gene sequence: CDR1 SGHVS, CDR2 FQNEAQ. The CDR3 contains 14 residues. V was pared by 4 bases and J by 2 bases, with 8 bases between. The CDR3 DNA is TGTGCCAGCAGCTGGGGGATAAACACCGGGGAGCTGTTTTTT. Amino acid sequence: CASSWGINTGELFF.

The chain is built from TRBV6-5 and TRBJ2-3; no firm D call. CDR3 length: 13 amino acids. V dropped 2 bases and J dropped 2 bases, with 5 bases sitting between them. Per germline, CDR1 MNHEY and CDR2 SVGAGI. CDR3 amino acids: CASSYADTDTQYF. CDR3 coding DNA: TGTGCCAGCAGTTACGCCGACACAGATACGCAGTATTTT.